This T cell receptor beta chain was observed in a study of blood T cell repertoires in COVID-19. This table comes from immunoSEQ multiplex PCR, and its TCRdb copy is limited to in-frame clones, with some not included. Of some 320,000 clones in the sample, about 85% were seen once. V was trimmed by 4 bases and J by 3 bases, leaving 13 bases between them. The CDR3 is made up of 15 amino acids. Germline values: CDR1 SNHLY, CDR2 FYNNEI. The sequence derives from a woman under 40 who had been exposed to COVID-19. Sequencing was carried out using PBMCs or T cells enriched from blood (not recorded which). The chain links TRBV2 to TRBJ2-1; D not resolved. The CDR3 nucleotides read TGTGCCAGCAGTGGGTCAACGAGATTCTACAATGAGCAGTTCTTC. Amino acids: CASSGSTRFYNEQFF. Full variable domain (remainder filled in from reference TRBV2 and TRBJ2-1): EPEVTQTPSHQVTQMGQEVILRCVPISNHLYFYWYRQILGQKVEFLVSFYNNEISEKSEIFDDQFSVERPDGSNFTLKIRSTKLEDSAMYFCASSGSTRFYNEQFFGPGTRLTVL.